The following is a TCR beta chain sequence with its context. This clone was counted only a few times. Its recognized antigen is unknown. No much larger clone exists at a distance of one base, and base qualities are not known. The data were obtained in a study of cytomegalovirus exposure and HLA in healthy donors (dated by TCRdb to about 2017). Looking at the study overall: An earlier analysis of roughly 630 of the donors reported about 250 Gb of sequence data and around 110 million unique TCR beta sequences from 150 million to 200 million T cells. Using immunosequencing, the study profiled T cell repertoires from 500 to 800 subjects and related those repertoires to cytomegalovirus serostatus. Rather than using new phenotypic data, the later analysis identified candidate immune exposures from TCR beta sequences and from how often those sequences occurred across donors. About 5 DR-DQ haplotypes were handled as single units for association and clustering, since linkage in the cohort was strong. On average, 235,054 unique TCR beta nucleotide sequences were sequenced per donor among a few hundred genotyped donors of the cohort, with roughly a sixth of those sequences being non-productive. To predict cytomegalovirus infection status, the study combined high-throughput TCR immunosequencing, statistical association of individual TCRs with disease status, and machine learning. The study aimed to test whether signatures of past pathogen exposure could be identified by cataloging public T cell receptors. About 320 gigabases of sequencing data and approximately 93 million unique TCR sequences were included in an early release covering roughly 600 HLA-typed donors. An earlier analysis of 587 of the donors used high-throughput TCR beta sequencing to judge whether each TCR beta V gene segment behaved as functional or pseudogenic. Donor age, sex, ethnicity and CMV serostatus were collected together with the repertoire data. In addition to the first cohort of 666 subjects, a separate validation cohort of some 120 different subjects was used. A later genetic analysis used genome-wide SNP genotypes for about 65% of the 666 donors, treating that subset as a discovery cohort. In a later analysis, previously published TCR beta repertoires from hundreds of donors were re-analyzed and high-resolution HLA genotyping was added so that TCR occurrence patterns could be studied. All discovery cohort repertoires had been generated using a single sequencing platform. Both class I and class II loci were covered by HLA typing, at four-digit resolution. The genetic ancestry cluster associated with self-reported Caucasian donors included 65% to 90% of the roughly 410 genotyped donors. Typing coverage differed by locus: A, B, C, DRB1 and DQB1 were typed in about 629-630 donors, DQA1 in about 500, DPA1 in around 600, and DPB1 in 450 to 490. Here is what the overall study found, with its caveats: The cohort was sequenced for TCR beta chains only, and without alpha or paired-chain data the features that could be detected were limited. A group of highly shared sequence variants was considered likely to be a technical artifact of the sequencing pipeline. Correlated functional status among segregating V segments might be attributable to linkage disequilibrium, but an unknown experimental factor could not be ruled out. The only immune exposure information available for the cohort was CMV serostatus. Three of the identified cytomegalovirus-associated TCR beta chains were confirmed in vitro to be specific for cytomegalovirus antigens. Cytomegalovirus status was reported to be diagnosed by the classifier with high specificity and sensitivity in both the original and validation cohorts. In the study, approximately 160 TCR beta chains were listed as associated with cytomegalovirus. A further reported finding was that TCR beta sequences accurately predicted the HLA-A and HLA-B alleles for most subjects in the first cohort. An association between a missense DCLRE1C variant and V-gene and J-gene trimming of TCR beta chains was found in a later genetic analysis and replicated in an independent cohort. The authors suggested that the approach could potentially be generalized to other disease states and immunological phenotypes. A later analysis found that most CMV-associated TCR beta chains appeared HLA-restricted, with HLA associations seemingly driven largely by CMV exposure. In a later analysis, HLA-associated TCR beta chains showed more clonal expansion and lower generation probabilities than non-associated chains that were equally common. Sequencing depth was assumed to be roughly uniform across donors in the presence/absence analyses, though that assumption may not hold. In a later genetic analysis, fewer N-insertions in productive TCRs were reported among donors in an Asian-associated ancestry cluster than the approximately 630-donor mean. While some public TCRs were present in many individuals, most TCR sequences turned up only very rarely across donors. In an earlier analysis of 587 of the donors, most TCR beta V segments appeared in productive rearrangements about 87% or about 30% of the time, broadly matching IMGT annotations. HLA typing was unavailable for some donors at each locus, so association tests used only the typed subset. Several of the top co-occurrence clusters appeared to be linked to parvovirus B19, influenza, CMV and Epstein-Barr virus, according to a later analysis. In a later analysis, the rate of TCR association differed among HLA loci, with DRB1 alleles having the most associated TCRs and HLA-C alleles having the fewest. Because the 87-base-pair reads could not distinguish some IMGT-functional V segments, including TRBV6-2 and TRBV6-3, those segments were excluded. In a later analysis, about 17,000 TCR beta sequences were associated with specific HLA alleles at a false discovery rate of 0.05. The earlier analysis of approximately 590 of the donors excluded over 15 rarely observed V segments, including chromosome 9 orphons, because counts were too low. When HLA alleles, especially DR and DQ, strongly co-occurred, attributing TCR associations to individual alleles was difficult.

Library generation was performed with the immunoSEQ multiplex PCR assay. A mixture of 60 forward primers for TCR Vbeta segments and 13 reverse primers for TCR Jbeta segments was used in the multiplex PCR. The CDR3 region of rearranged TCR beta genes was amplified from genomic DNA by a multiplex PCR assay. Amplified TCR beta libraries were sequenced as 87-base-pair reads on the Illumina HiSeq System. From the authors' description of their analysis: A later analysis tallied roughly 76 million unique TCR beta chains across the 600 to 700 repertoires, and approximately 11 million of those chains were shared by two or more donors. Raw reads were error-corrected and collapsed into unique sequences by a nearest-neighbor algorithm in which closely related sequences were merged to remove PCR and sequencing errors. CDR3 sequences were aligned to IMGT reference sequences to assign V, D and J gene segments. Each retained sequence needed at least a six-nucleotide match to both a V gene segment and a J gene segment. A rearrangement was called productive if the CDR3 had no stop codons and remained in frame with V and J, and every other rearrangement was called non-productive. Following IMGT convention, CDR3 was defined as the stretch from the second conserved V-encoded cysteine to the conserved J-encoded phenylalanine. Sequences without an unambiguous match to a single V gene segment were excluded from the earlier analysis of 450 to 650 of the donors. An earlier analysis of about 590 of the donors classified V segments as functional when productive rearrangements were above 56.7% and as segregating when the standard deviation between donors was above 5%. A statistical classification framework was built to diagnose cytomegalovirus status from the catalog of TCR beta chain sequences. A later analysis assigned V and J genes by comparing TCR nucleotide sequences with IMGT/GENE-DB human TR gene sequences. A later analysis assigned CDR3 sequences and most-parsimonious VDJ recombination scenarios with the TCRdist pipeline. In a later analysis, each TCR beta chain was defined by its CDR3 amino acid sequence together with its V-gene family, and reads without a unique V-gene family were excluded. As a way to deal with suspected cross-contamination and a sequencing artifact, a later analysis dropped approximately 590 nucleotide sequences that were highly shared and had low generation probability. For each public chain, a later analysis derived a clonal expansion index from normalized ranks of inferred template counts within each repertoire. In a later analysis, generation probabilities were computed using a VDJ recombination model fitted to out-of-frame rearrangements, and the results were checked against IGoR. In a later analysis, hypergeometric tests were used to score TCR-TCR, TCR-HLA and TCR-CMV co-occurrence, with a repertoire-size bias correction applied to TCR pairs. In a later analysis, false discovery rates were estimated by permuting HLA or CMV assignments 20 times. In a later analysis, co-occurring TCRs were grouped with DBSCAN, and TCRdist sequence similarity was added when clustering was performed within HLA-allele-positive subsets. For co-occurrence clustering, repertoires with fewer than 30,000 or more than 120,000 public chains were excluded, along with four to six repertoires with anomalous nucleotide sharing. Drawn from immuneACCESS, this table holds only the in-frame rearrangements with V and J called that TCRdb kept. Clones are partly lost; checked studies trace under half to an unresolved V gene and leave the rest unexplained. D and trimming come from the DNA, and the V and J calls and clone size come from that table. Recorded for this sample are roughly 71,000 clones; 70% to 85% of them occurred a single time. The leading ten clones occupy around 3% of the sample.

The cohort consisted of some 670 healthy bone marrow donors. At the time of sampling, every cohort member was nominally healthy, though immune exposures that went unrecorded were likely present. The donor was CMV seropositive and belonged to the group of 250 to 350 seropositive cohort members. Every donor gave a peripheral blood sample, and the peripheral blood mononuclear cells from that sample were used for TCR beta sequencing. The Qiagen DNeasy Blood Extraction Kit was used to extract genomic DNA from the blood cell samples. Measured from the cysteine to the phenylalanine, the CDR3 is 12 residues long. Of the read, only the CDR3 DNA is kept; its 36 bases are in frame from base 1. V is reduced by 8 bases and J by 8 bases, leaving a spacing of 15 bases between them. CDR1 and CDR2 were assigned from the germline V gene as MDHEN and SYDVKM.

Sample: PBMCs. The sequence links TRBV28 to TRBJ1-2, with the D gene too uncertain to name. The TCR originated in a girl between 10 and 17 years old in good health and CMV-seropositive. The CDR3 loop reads CASRLGDRGYTF. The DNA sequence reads TGTGCCAGCCGCCTAGGAGATCGCGGCTACACCTTC.